Shown below are 14 T cell receptor beta chains from a single sample sequenced in a study of blood T cell repertoires in COVID-19 (dated by TCRdb to the early 2020s). Library preparation was by the immunoSEQ multiplex PCR assay. Held by TCRdb, this immuneACCESS table contains in-frame sequences only and omits some clones. Under half of the omission traces to an unresolved V gene where checked; the cause of the rest is unknown. The sample profile shows tens of thousands of clones; around 78% of them were found once. About 15% of the sample lies in the top ten. The sample comprised peripheral blood. These TCRs come from a human donor with active or convalescent COVID-19. The donor label of this sample is uncertain.

The chain joins TRBV11-2 to TRBJ2-5; 10 bases are a match to TRBD2. Unmatched junction bases numbered 5, after V lost 2 bases and J lost 2 bases. Germline lookup yields CDR1 SGHAT and CDR2 FQNNGV. This CDR3 region has 16 residues. This CDR3 is CASSLFLAGEQETQYF. CDR3 coding DNA: TGTGCCAGCAGCTTATTCCTAGCGGGGGAGCAAGAGACCCAGTACTTC.

The chain joins TRBV11-3 to TRBJ2-3; a weak D match, TRBD2 (5 bases). V lost 6 bases and J lost 7, with 11 bases in between. Germline CDR1 and CDR2: SGHNT and YENEEA. This CDR3 has 12 amino acids. The CDR3 nucleotides read TGTGCCAGCAGGGCCTCGGGGAATACGCAGTATTTT. This encodes CASRASGNTQYF. The full variable domain, its missing parts supplied by reference TRBV11-3 and TRBJ2-3, is EAGVVQSPRYKIIEKKQPVAFWCNPISGHNTLYWYLQNLGQGPELLIRYENEEAVDDSQLPKDRFSAERLKGVDSTLKIQPAELGDSAVYLCASRASGNTQYFGPGTRLTVL.

CDR3 in amino acids: CASSIPRRLGLGGELFF. The CDR3 nucleotides read TGTGCCAGTAGTATACCCCGACGACTGGGACTTGGCGGGGAGCTGTTTTTT. This chain links TRBV19 with TRBJ2-2; D is possibly TRBD2 (6 bases). The ends were cut back, 2 bases at V and 7 bases at J, with 20 bases in the middle. Germline V gene lookup returns CDR1 LNHDA and CDR2 SQIVND (reference sequence). The CDR3 sequence is 17 residues long.

The J gene is TRBJ2-7, the V gene TRBV12-3 or TRBV12-4, with D perhaps matching TRBD1 (6 bases). This CDR3 has 13 residues. The V gene lost 3 bases and the J gene lost 4 bases, with 10 bases spanning the gap. The CDR3 is CASSLGARYEQYF. In DNA form, the CDR3 reads TGTGCCAGCAGTTTGGGGGCGCGGTACGAGCAGTACTTC.

The genes are TRBV13 and TRBJ2-7, with 10 bases lining up with TRBD1. Germline CDR1 PRHDT, CDR2 FYEKMQ (reference sequence). The ends lost 5 bases at V and 0 bases at J; junction bases unmatched: 7. The CDR3 runs 16 residues. The CDR3 is CASSSRRTGGSYEQYF. The DNA of the CDR3 is TGTGCCAGCAGCAGCCGGAGGACAGGGGGCTCCTACGAGCAGTACTTC. The full variable domain, in which reference TRBV13 and TRBJ2-7 provide the parts outside the CDR3, is AAGVIQSPRHLIKEKRETATLKCYPIPRHDTVYWYQQGPGQDPQFLISFYEKMQSDKGSIPDRFSAQQFSDYHSELNMSSLELGDSALYFCASSSRRTGGSYEQYFGPGTRLTVT.

This clone was detected once. V and J are TRBV12-3 or TRBV12-4 and TRBJ1-2; TRBD1 aligns across 8 bases. V was clipped by 5 bases and J by 5 bases; unmatched bases: 4. This CDR3 is 13 amino acids long. The DNA for the CDR3 is TGTGCCAGCAGTCCCGACAGGGGATATGGCTACACCTTC. Translating it yields CASSPDRGYGYTF.

The V call is TRBV30, the J call TRBJ1-2; D is ambiguous. V was trimmed by 2 bases and J by 8 bases, leaving 9 bases between them. In germline, CDR1 is GTSNPN, CDR2 SVGIG (reference sequence). CDR3 length: 11 amino acids. The CDR3 region is CAWSLTGGYTF. In DNA, the CDR3 is TGTGCCTGGAGTCTCACCGGGGGCTACACCTTC.

In this sample, this clone turned up a few times. The chain uses TRBV6-6 and TRBJ1-1; D gene unclear. Between the trimmed V and J ends, which lost 6 bases and 1 base, there was a span of 12 bases. The CDR3 has 14 residues. From germline, CDR1 is MNHNY and CDR2 SVGAGI (reference sequence). CDR3 in DNA: TGTGCCAGCAGCCCCCTAGTACAGAACACTGAAGCTTTCTTT. It is translated as CASSPLVQNTEAFF.

This clone was recorded only once. V usage is TRBV6-5 and J usage is TRBJ2-7; TRBD2 matches 9 bases. The V gene end was trimmed by 0 bases and the J gene end by 3 bases; junction bases not matched to a gene: 3. This CDR3 spans 15 amino acids. Germline V gene lookup returns CDR1 MNHEY and CDR2 SVGAGI. CDR3 bases: TGTGCCAGCAGTTACTCGGCGGGAGGGTTCTACGAGCAGTACTTC. Translated: CASSYSAGGFYEQYF.

The chain combines TRBV28 with TRBJ2-7; D possibly corresponds to TRBD2 (6 bases). Germline loops: CDR1 MDHEN, CDR2 SYDVKM. The length of the CDR3 is 16 residues. Trimming stripped 3 bases from V and 4 bases from J, with 19 bases between. CDR3 region: CASSFVGDSTWYEQYF. The CDR3 DNA reads as TGTGCCAGCAGTTTTGTCGGGGACTCCACCTGGTACGAGCAGTACTTC.

The CDR3 reads CASTRATSGARTQYF. DNA of the CDR3: TGTGCCAGCACCCGAGCAACTAGCGGGGCCCGAACGCAGTATTTT. The chain combines TRBV2 with TRBJ2-3, with 10 bases aligning to TRBD2. This CDR3 contains 15 residues. Germline CDR1 reads SNHLY; CDR2 reads FYNNEI. Unmatched junction bases numbered 13, after V lost 7 bases and J lost 9 bases.

In nucleotides, the CDR3 is TGTGCCAGCAAAGGAGTATTCCAATCCGGGTACGAGCAGTACTTC. It is translated as CASKGVFQSGYEQYF. This chain joins TRBV28 and TRBJ2-7; D is undetermined. The CDR3 spans 15 residues. The germline CDR1 and CDR2 sequences are MDHEN and SYDVKM. V lost 7 bases, J lost 4 bases, and 20 bases lay in between. Variable domain in full (rest from reference TRBV28 and TRBJ2-7): DVKVTQSSRYLVKRTGEKVFLECVQDMDHENMFWYRQDPGLGLRLIYFSYDVKMKEKGDIPEGYSVSREKKERFSLILESASTNQTSMYLCASKGVFQSGYEQYFGPGTRLTVT.

V usage is TRBV7-6 and J usage is TRBJ1-1; D is unresolved. There are 11 residues in the CDR3. V was clipped by 8 bases and J by 0 bases, with 4 bases between them. Germline lookup yields CDR1 SGHVS and CDR2 FNYEAQ. The CDR3 coding sequence is TGTGCCAGCCTAATGAACACTGAAGCTTTCTTT. This gives the protein CASLMNTEAFF.

This chain connects TRBV11-3 to TRBJ2-1; D gene uncertain. Per germline, CDR1 SGHNT and CDR2 YENEEA. Deletions cut 2 bases from V and 10 bases from J, with 9 bases between. The CDR3 runs to 12 residues. Here the CDR3 DNA reads TGTGCCAGCAGCTTATCTGCCCTAGAGCAGTTCTTC. It codes for CASSLSALEQFF. Combining the CDR3 with reference TRBV11-3 and TRBJ2-1 gives the whole variable domain EAGVVQSPRYKIIEKKQPVAFWCNPISGHNTLYWYLQNLGQGPELLIRYENEEAVDDSQLPKDRFSAERLKGVDSTLKIQPAELGDSAVYLCASSLSALEQFFGPGTRLTVL.